Following are 3 T cell receptor beta chains from one sample sequenced in a study of Ad26.COV2.S vaccination and SARS-CoV-2 variants. Documented treatment: 15 to 20 received Ad26.COV2.S at low or high dose, single or two shots; 5 received placebo; per-sample allocation not given. Samples came from day 63 after the first vaccine or placebo injection. The table came from immunoSEQ multiplex PCR; TCRdb's copy has only in-frame clones and leaves some out. Here the sample spans under 500,000 clones, around 93% being singletons. The specimen comprised peripheral blood, sampled in a trial of Ad26.COV2.S vaccine versus placebo. Source of these receptors: a person between 18 and 59 years old who received the Ad26.COV2.S COVID-19 vaccine or a placebo.

This clone is a singleton in its sample. The CDR3 protein is CASSQEFHHEQYF. The CDR3 coding sequence is TGTGCCAGCAGCCAAGAATTCCACCACGAGCAGTACTTC. The V and J genes are TRBV11-2 and TRBJ2-7; D is unclear. CDR1 and CDR2 from the germline V gene are SGHAT and FQNNGV. Trimming left V 5 bases short and J 5 bases short, with 13 bases between. The CDR3 is made up of 13 amino acids.

The V gene is TRBV5-4, the J gene TRBJ2-5, with 7 bases fitting TRBD1. This CDR3 has 13 amino acids. Germline V gives CDR1 SGHNT, CDR2 YYREEE (reference sequence). J was trimmed by 4 bases and V by 4 bases; bases with no gene match: 4. CDR3 protein: CASSRGQLETQYF. The CDR3 nucleotides are TGTGCCAGCAGCAGGGGACAGCTAGAGACCCAGTACTTC.

This clone was recorded only once. Other nucleotide sequences from this sample produce the same CDR3. V and J are TRBV4-3 and TRBJ2-7; D unclear. This CDR3 is 14 amino acids long. In germline, CDR1 is LGHNA, CDR2 YSLEER. The V end was cut by 0 bases, the J end by 2 bases, with 8 bases between. CDR3 protein: CASSQDRGTYEQYF. For the CDR3, the DNA is TGCGCCAGCAGCCAAGATCGAGGTACCTACGAGCAGTACTTC.